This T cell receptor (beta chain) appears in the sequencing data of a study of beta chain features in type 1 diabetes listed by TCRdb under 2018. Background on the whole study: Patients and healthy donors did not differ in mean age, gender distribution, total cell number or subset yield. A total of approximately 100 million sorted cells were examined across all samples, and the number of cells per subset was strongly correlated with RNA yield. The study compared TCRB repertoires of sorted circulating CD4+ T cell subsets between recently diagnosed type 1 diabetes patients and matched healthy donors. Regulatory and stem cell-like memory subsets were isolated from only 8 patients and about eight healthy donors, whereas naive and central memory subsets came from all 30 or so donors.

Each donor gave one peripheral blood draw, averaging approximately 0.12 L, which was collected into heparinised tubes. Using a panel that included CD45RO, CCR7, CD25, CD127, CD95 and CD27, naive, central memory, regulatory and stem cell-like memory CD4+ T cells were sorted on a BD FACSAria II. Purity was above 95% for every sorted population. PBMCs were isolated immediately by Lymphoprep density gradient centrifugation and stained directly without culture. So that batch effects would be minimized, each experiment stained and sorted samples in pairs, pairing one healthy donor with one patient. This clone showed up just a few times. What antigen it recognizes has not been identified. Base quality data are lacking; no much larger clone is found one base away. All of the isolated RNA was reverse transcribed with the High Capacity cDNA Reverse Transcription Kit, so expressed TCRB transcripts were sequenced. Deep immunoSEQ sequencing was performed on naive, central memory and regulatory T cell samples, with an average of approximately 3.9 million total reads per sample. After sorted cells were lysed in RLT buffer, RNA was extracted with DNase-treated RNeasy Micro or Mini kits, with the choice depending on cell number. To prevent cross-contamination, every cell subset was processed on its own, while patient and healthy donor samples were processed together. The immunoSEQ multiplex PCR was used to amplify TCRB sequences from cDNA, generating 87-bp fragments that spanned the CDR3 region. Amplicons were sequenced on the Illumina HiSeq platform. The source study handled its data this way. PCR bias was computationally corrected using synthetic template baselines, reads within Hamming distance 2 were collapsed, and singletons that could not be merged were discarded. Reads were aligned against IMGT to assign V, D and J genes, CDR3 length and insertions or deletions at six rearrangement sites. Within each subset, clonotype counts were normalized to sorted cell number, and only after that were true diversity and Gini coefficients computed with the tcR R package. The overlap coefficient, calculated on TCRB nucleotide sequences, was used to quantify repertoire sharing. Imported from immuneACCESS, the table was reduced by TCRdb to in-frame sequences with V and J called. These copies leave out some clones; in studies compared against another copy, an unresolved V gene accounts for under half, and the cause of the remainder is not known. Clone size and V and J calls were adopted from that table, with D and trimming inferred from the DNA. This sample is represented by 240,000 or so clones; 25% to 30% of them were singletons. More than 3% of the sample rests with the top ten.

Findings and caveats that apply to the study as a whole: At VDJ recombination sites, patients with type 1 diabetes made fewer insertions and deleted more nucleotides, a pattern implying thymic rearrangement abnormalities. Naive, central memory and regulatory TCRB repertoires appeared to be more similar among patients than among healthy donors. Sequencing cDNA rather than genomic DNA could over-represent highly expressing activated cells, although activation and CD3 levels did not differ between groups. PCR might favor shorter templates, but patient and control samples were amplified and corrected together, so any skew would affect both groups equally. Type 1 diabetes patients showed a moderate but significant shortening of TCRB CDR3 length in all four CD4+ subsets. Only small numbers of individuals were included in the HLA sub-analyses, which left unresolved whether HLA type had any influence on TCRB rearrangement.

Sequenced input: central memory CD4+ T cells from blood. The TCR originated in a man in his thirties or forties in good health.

The CDR3 loop reads CASSEGQGYNSPLHF. The nucleotide sequence reads as follows: TGCGCCAGCAGTGAGGGACAGGGGTATAATTCACCCCTCCACTTT. This chain joins TRBV10-2 to TRBJ1-6; 9 middle bases align to TRBD1. Germline trimming: 2 bases from V, 4 bases from J; junction bases outside gene matches: 0. Per the germline V gene, WSHSY is the CDR1 and SAAADI is the CDR2. The CDR3 spans 15 residues, from the cysteine through the phenylalanine. CDR3 DNA is the only sequence kept; it has 45 bases, read in frame from the first base.